This T cell receptor beta chain was captured in a study of regulatory T cells in long-lasting Graves disease. V was cut by 7 bases and J by 2 bases, with 11 bases left in between. Per germline, CDR1 ENHRY and CDR2 SYGVKD. The CDR3 covers 13 residues. This sample's time point: newly diagnosed GD, antithyroid drugs for less than 3 months. PBMCs provided the RNA from which the TCR library was made. This clonotype has just a few counts. The TCR beta library used iRepertoire HTBI primers with Arm-PCR amplification of CDR3. TCRdb recomputed calls from the multiplex PCR reads with MiXCR, one row per CDR3 protein. The sample lists 300,000 to 400,000 distinct CDR3 sequences, less than 20% occurring once.

The material was peripheral blood mononuclear cells (PBMCs), obtained at new diagnosis, from a patient treated with antithyroid drugs. V usage is TRBV10-3 and J usage is TRBJ1-2; D call uncertain. This TCR was sampled from a female donor with Graves disease. The CDR3 loop reads CAIKGSPNYGYTF. In nucleotides, the CDR3 is TGTGCCATCAAGGGCAGTCCCAACTATGGCTACACCTTC.